The 18 T cell receptor beta chains below come from one sample, sequenced in a study of blood T cell repertoires in COVID-19. Assay: immunoSEQ multiplex PCR; the TCRdb copy retains only in-frame clones and omits some. The data show approximately 300,000 clones, around 89% seen once. The sequencing sample was made of peripheral blood. These receptor sequences come from a woman between 45 and 65 years old with active or convalescent COVID-19.

The chain has TRBV7-6 and TRBJ2-7, with 9 bases identical to TRBD1. The germline V gene encodes CDR1 SGHVS and CDR2 FNYEAQ. V dropped 6 bases and J dropped 1; count of bases not matched to a gene: 4. The length of the CDR3 is 14 residues. The CDR3 spells CASRPGTGSYEQYF. In DNA, the CDR3 is TGTGCCAGCAGACCCGGGACAGGGTCCTACGAGCAGTACTTC.

The chain couples TRBV5-1 to TRBJ2-7; 10 bases align to TRBD2. The V gene end was trimmed by 0 bases and the J gene end by 2 bases; junction bases not matched to a gene: 2. Per the germline V gene, CDR1 is SGHRS and CDR2 is YFSETQ. The CDR3 length is 15 residues. The CDR3: CASSLGLAGAYEQYF. CDR3 in DNA: TGCGCCAGCAGCTTGGGACTAGCGGGTGCCTACGAGCAGTACTTC.

The chain employs TRBV5-3 and TRBJ1-5; D ambiguous. TRBV5-3 carries the ORF label, with uncertain function. The CDR3 has 16 amino acids. V dropped 0 bases and J dropped 0 bases, with 10 bases sitting between them. DNA for the CDR3: TGTGCCAGAAGCTTGGTCACATCTAGTAGCAATCAGCCCCAGCATTTT. Amino acids: CARSLVTSSSNQPQHF.

This clone appeared once. CDR3 protein: CASSQESDRVYEQYF. CDR3 DNA: TGTGCCAGCAGCCAAGAATCAGACAGGGTCTACGAGCAGTACTTC. This chain uses TRBV4-2 with TRBJ2-7, with 7 bases that match TRBD1. The CDR3 covers 15 residues. The germline V gene encodes CDR1 LGHNA and CDR2 YNFKEQ. V gave up 0 bases and J gave up 3 bases; unmatched junction bases: 5.

The chain employs TRBV13 and TRBJ1-3; D call uncertain. This CDR3 has 16 amino acids. Trimming pared 5 bases from V and 2 bases from J, leaving 16 bases between. Looked up from germline, CDR1 is PRHDT and CDR2 is FYEKMQ (reference sequence). The CDR3 is CASSTYSSSAGNTIYF. CDR3 nucleotide sequence: TGTGCCAGCAGCACTTATTCCTCATCCGCTGGAAACACCATATATTTT. Full variable domain (missing parts from reference TRBV13 and TRBJ1-3): AAGVIQSPRHLIKEKRETATLKCYPIPRHDTVYWYQQGPGQDPQFLISFYEKMQSDKGSIPDRFSAQQFSDYHSELNMSSLELGDSALYFCASSTYSSSAGNTIYFGEGSWLTVV.

V gene TRBV5-1 combines with J gene TRBJ2-3; D perhaps matches TRBD2 (6 bases). Trimming cost V 7 bases and J 3 bases, with 21 bases left between them. Germline V gene lookup returns CDR1 SGHRS and CDR2 YFSETQ. This CDR3 comprises 16 residues. This CDR3 reads CASRREEGSWTDTQYF. The CDR3 region has the DNA TGCGCCAGCCGAAGGGAGGAGGGTAGTTGGACAGATACGCAGTATTTT.

The rearrangement uses TRBV7-3 and TRBJ1-1; no clear D gene. Germline CDR1 SGHTA, CDR2 FQGTGA. V dropped 1 base and J dropped 0 bases, with 12 bases sitting between them. The CDR3 length is 16 residues. CDR3 loop: CASSLIFYPLNTEAFF. CDR3 bases: TGTGCCAGCAGCTTAATTTTCTATCCTCTGAACACTGAAGCTTTCTTT.

The chain is built from TRBV27 and TRBJ1-2; a possible D gene is TRBD1 (6 bases). With 2 bases removed from V and 8 bases from J, the gap between germline ends came to 18 bases. The CDR3 loop spans 15 amino acids. Germline assignment: CDR1 MNHEY and CDR2 SMNVEV (reference sequence). CDR3 protein: CASSLEPTGRRGYTF. The CDR3 nucleotides are TGTGCCAGCAGTTTAGAACCGACAGGTCGACGAGGCTACACCTTC.

This rearrangement joins TRBV19 to TRBJ2-1; no definite D call. Germline V gene data show CDR1 as LNHDA and CDR2 as SQIVND (reference sequence). The CDR3 covers 14 residues. Trimming took off 3 bases at V and 7 bases at J, with 13 bases between the two ends. CDR3 sequence reads: CASSIAGLGNEQFF. The CDR3, as DNA: TGTGCCAGTAGTATCGCAGGATTAGGTAATGAGCAGTTCTTC.

The V call is TRBV5-1, the J call TRBJ1-3, with 7 bases lining up with TRBD1. V trimming: 2 bases; J trimming: 0 bases; junction bases outside the gene matches: 2. Germline V lookup: CDR1 SGHRS, CDR2 YFSETQ. This CDR3 has 15 amino acids. The CDR3 sequence: CASSFGTASGNTIYF. The CDR3 nucleotides are TGCGCCAGCAGCTTTGGGACAGCCTCTGGAAACACCATATATTTT.

This chain joins TRBV28 and TRBJ1-5; TRBD1 agrees at 7 bases. This CDR3 has 13 residues. With V trimmed by 5 bases and J by 5 bases, 3 bases remained unmatched. The germline V gene encodes CDR1 MDHEN and CDR2 SYDVKM. The CDR3 region has the DNA TGTGCCAGCAGTACCGACAGGGATCAGCCCCAGCATTTT. It translates to CASSTDRDQPQHF.

The rearrangement uses TRBV7-9 and TRBJ1-2, with 7 bases that match TRBD1. This CDR3 is 13 amino acids long. V lost 4 bases to trimming and J lost 8 bases; unmatched junction nucleotides: 7. CDR1 is SEHNR, CDR2 FQNEAQ, per germline (reference sequence). CDR3 sequence (DNA): TGTGCCAGCAGCTATGAGACAGGGAAGGGCTACACCTTC. As protein: CASSYETGKGYTF.

This rearrangement joins TRBV6-5 to TRBJ1-1; D is unresolved. The CDR3 sequence is 13 residues long. Trimming pared 6 bases from V and 1 base from J, leaving 9 bases between. The V gene's germline CDR1 is MNHEY and CDR2 SVGAGI. CDR3: CASSPTGNTEAFF. For the CDR3, the DNA is TGTGCCAGCAGCCCGACGGGGAACACTGAAGCTTTCTTT.

The J gene is TRBJ1-5, the V gene TRBV9, with 8 bases that match TRBD1. Germline lookup yields CDR1 SGDLS and CDR2 YYNGEE. V lost 4 bases and J lost 6; bases outside the gene matches: 6. The CDR3 spans 14 residues. CDR3 DNA: TGTGCCAGCAGCCCCCCAGGGACAGGTCAGCCCCAGCATTTT. Encoded protein: CASSPPGTGQPQHF.

This clone is a singleton in its sample. This sample also contains other DNA sequences that code for the same CDR3. The chain is built from TRBV6-5 and TRBJ1-1; D might be TRBD1 (5 bases). This CDR3 region has 13 residues. Trimming took 6 bases from V and 1 from J, leaving 9 bases between them. Germline V gene sequence: CDR1 MNHEY, CDR2 SVGAGI. CDR3 coding DNA: TGTGCCAGCAGAAGAACAGGGAACACTGAAGCTTTCTTT. Its protein product is CASRRTGNTEAFF.

J is TRBJ1-2 and V is TRBV10-3; a possible D gene is TRBD1 (6 bases). The CDR3 is 15 amino acids. CDR1 and CDR2 from the germline V gene are ENHRY and SYGVKD. V was shortened by 6 bases and J by 4 bases, with 18 bases between the two germline ends. The CDR3 bases are TGTGCCATCAGGACGATCCTAGGACAGATCTATGGCTACACCTTC. Protein product: CAIRTILGQIYGYTF.

The rearrangement links TRBV30 to TRBJ1-2; 7 positions agree with TRBD1. The CDR3 is 15 residues long. V dropped 4 bases and J dropped 1; count of bases not matched to a gene: 9. Germline CDR1 GTSNPN, CDR2 SVGIG (reference sequence). CDR3 loop: CAWTEQGSYNYGYTF. The CDR3 bases are TGTGCCTGGACGGAACAGGGGTCGTATAACTATGGCTACACCTTC.

The chain uses TRBV30 and TRBJ2-7; 11 positions agree with TRBD2. Per germline, CDR1 GTSNPN and CDR2 SVGIG (reference sequence). V dropped 3 bases and J dropped 3; count of bases not matched to a gene: 4. This CDR3 has 14 residues. The CDR3 DNA reads as TGTGCCTGGAGGACTAGCGGGATCCACTACGAGCAGTACTTC. Translated, it gives CAWRTSGIHYEQYF. Using reference TRBV30 and TRBJ2-7 for the parts outside the CDR3, the full variable domain is SQTIHQWPATLVQPVGSPLSLECTVEGTSNPNLYWYRQAAGRGLQLLFYSVGIGQISSEVPQNLSASRPQDRQFILSSKKLLLSDSGFYLCAWRTSGIHYEQYFGPGTRLTVT.